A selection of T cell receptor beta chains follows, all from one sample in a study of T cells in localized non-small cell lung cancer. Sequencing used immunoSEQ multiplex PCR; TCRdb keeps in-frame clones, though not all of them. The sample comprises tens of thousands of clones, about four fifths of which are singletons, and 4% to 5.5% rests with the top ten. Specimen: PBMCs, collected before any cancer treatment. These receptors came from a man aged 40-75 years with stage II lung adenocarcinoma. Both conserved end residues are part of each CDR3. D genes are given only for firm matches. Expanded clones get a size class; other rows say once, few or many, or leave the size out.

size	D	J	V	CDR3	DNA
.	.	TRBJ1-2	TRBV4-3	CASSQVRSPGLSNRLYGYTF	TGCGCCAGCAGCCAAGTCAGGTCACCGGGACTCAGTAATAGGCTATATGGCTACACCTTC
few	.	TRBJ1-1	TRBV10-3	CAISEGGRTEAFF	TGTGCCATCAGTGAGGGGGGGCGGACTGAAGCTTTCTTT
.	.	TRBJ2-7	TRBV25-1	CASSLQGRYEQYF	TGTGCCAGCAGCTTACAGGGCCGCTACGAGCAGTACTTC
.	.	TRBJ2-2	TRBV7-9	CASSLDRGELFF	TGTGCCAGCAGCTTAGATCGGGGGGAGCTGTTTTTT
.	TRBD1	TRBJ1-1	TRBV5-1	CASSEGQGARVAEAFF	TGCGCCAGCAGCGAGGGACAGGGGGCGCGTGTCGCTGAAGCTTTCTTT
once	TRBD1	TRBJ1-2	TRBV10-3	CAISEPATGSGYTF	TGTGCCATCAGTGAGCCCGCGACAGGGAGCGGCTACACCTTC
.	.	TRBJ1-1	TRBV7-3	CASSQAWNTEAFF	TGTGCCAGCAGCCAAGCATGGAATACTGAAGCTTTCTTT
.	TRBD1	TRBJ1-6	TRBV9	CASNLQGRDSPLHF	TGTGCCAGCAACTTACAGGGGAGGGATTCACCCCTCCACTTT
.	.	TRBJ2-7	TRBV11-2	CASSLGQDSSYEQYF	TGTGCCAGCAGCTTAGGACAGGACAGCTCCTACGAGCAGTACTTC
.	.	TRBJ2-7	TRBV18	CASSPDRSYEQYF	TGTGCCAGCTCACCCGACAGGTCCTACGAGCAGTACTTC